This T cell receptor (beta chain) was captured in a study of a mutant IDH1 vaccine in newly diagnosed glioma. Comments on this clone: What it recognizes is unknown.

Trimming removed 6 bases at V and 6 bases at J, with 16 bases between. CDR3 length: 14 residues. Germline values: CDR1 MNHEY, CDR2 SMNVEV (reference sequence). Libraries were prepared by immunoSEQ multiplex PCR; TCRdb keeps only in-frame clonotypes and omits some of them. The table lists 55,000 to 65,000 clones, roughly 80% of them singletons. Time point given: week 11, during vaccination. Vaccination comprised doses that each held 300 ug of mutant IDH1 20-mer peptide, plus topical imiquimod. This sequence joins TRBV27 and TRBJ2-3; D not resolved. The clonotype originates from a man aged 30 to 45 with glioma. The specimen comprised PBMCs, sampled from a glioma patient whose treatment included an IDH1 peptide vaccine. The CDR3 is CASRTLVITDTQYF. CDR3 DNA sequence: TGTGCCAGCAGGACTCTAGTCATAACGGATACGCAGTATTTT.